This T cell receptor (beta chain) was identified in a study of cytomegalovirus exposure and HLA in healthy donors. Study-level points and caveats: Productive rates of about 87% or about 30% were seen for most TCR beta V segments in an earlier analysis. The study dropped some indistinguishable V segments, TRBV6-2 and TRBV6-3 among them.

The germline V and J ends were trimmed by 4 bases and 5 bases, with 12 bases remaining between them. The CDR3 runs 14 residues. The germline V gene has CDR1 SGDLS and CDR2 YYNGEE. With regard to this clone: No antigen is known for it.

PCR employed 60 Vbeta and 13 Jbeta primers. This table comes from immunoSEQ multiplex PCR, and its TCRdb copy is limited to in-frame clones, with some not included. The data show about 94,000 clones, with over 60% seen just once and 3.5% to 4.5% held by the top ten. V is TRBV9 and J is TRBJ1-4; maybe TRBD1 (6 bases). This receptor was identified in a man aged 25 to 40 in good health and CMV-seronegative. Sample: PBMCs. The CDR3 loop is CASSQGQLNEKLFF. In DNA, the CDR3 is TGTGCCAGCAGCCAGGGGCAGCTCAATGAAAAACTGTTTTTT.